A single sample gave rise to the 12 T cell receptor beta chains below, sequenced in a study of cytomegalovirus exposure and HLA in healthy donors. Vbeta (60) and Jbeta (13) primers were used in the PCR. Clones were sequenced by immunoSEQ multiplex PCR, and TCRdb holds only the in-frame ones, with some missing. The table has roughly 180,000 clones, around 83% seen once. Material: PBMCs. The receptor set was obtained from a girl aged 2-10 years in good health and CMV-seropositive.

The gene calls are TRBV5-1 and TRBJ2-7; D may be TRBD2 (5 bases). V was trimmed by 0 bases and J by 5 bases, leaving 18 bases between them. The CDR3 is 16 residues long. Per germline, CDR1 SGHRS and CDR2 YFSETQ. The chain's CDR3 is CASSLGGSLGVHEQYF. As DNA, the CDR3 is TGCGCCAGCAGCTTGGGAGGGAGCTTGGGTGTACACGAGCAGTACTTC.

This chain uses TRBV27 with TRBJ2-2, with D possibly matching TRBD1 (6 bases). The CDR3 has 15 residues. Deletions cut 3 bases from V and 5 bases from J, with 13 bases between. The V gene's germline CDR1 is MNHEY and CDR2 SMNVEV (reference sequence). The CDR3 nucleotides are TGTGCCAGCAGTTTGTATCAGGGGTTAACCGGGGAGCTGTTTTTT. Residues: CASSLYQGLTGELFF.

The chain recombines TRBV19 with TRBJ2-7; D is perhaps TRBD2 (6 bases). The V gene lost 3 bases and the J gene lost 0 bases, with 9 bases spanning the gap. The CDR3 runs 14 residues. From germline, CDR1 is LNHDA and CDR2 SQIVND (reference sequence). As DNA, the CDR3 is TGTGCCAGTAGTATGGGGGGAGCCTCCTACGAGCAGTACTTC. This gives the protein CASSMGGASYEQYF.

V and J are TRBV2 and TRBJ1-1; no clear D gene. V shed 3 bases and J shed 0 bases, with 17 bases lying between them. Germline CDR1 and CDR2: SNHLY and FYNNEI. The CDR3 sequence is 17 residues long. CDR3 DNA sequence: TGTGCCAGCAGTGAGACTTCAAACCGACTGATGAACACTGAAGCTTTCTTT. Residues: CASSETSNRLMNTEAFF.

V is TRBV9 and J is TRBJ2-3; 11 positions agree with TRBD2. The CDR3 consists of 17 residues. Germline loops: CDR1 SGDLS, CDR2 YYNGEE. Trimming removed 0 bases from V and 8 bases from J; junction bases left unmatched: 11. The CDR3, as DNA: TGTGCCAGCAGCGTAGGGACTAGCGGGCTAGGGGTAGGTACGCAGTATTTT. It encodes CASSVGTSGLGVGTQYF.

The chain joins TRBV5-1 to TRBJ2-7; TRBD1 matches at 12 bases. Germline values: CDR1 SGHRS, CDR2 YFSETQ. The CDR3 totals 15 residues. Trimming took 4 bases from V and 6 from J; bases not matched to a gene: 8. Here the CDR3 reads CASSRGTGGPSEQYF. CDR3 nucleotide sequence: TGCGCCAGCAGCAGGGGGACAGGGGGCCCATCCGAGCAGTACTTC.

The genes are TRBV7-8 and TRBJ1-2; D gene ambiguous. The CDR3 has 16 amino acids. Trimming stripped 6 bases from V and 1 base from J, with 18 bases between. Per germline, CDR1 SGHVS and CDR2 FQNEAQ. The CDR3: CASRPMTGVLNYGYTF. As DNA, the CDR3 is TGTGCCAGCAGGCCGATGACCGGGGTTCTTAACTATGGCTACACCTTC.

This clone occurred once. The V gene is TRBV30, the J gene TRBJ2-2, with D possibly TRBD1 on 6 matching bases. Germline V gene data show CDR1 as GTSNPN and CDR2 as SVGIG (reference sequence). V lost 0 bases to trimming and J lost 6 bases, with 20 bases between them. The CDR3 runs to 17 residues. This chain's CDR3 is CAWSVLNRENFPGELFF. The CDR3 DNA is TGTGCCTGGAGTGTACTGAACAGGGAAAATTTCCCCGGGGAGCTGTTTTTT.

This clone is a singleton in its sample. The chain joins TRBV2 to TRBJ1-6; perhaps TRBD1 as D (5 bases). Germline V gene sequence: CDR1 SNHLY, CDR2 FYNNEI. The CDR3 extends over 15 amino acids. V gave up 4 bases and J gave up 10 bases, with 17 bases separating them. Here the CDR3 reads CASSGTGQGGSPLHF. The CDR3 bases are TGTGCCAGCAGTGGAACTGGGCAGGGTGGGTCACCCCTCCACTTT.

This rearrangement joins TRBV6-6 to TRBJ2-3; TRBD2 matches 8 bases. Trimming removed 2 bases from V and 1 base from J; junction bases left unmatched: 2. This CDR3 comprises 15 residues. Germline CDR1 and CDR2: MNHNY and SVGAGI (reference sequence). The CDR3 spells CASSYRREGTDTQYF. The CDR3 region has the DNA TGTGCCAGCAGTTACAGGCGGGAGGGCACAGATACGCAGTATTTT.

This chain joins TRBV25-1 and TRBJ1-1, with D unclear. Per the germline V gene, CDR1 is MGHDK and CDR2 is SYGVNS. The CDR3 consists of 10 residues. V was shortened by 6 bases and J by 8 bases, with 7 bases between the two germline ends. The CDR3 DNA reads as TGTGCCAGCAGGACGGGGGAAGCTTTCTTT. It yields the protein CASRTGEAFF.

About this clone: The sample has other DNA sequences that encode this CDR3 too. This chain uses TRBV25-1 with TRBJ2-2; the match to TRBD1 covers 7 bases. V dropped 1 base and J dropped 0; count of bases not matched to a gene: 2. This CDR3 has 16 residues. Germline assignment: CDR1 MGHDK and CDR2 SYGVNS. The DNA for the CDR3 is TGTGCCAGCAGTGAATTTAGGGGGCCGAACACCGGGGAGCTGTTTTTT. Translated, it gives CASSEFRGPNTGELFF.